The present T cell receptor beta chain was sequenced within a study of lymphopenia after photon versus proton radiotherapy. TCRdb's table, derived via immunoSEQ multiplex PCR, lists solely in-frame clones and lacks some. The top ten clones hold over 2% of a sample with under 75,000 clones, around 93% of them seen once. Study-level findings and limits: Photon-treated patients lost naive T cells and TCR diversity; proton-treated stayed stable.

Remarks on this clone: Antigen specificity is unknown.

The input for sequencing was peripheral blood, taken from a patient treated with photon-based radiotherapy. This clonotype was obtained from a woman aged 40-49 years with cholangiocarcinoma.

CDR3 loop: CASSPPGIADTQYF. The CDR3 nucleotides are TGTGCCAGCAGCCCACCGGGGATCGCAGATACGCAGTATTTT. This rearrangement joins TRBV11-2 to TRBJ2-3; tentative D call: TRBD2 (5 bases). V dropped 5 bases and J dropped 4 bases, with 13 bases sitting between them. CDR3 length: 14 amino acids. The V gene's germline CDR1 is SGHAT and CDR2 FQNNGV.